Listed below are T cell receptor beta chains from one sample, sequenced in a study of blood T cell repertoires in COVID-19. This table comes from immunoSEQ multiplex PCR, and its TCRdb copy is limited to in-frame clones, with some not included. This table holds under 450,000 clones, around 91% found once. Sequenced sample: peripheral blood. These receptor sequences come from a woman in her 40s with COVID-19, enrolled during active disease. Both conserved end residues are part of each CDR3. The D gene is left open where the match is weak. Some rows mark clone size as missing; the rest say once, few, many or name a class of expanded clone.

V,size,D,J,DNA,CDR3
TRBV28,NA,TRBD1,TRBJ1-1,TGTGCCAGCAGTTTGAATCAAGGACAGGCGGCCGATGAGGAAGCTTTCTTT,CASSLNQGQAADEEAFF
TRBV5-6,NA,TRBD1,TRBJ1-6,TGTGCCAGCAGCCCGGGACAGGGGGGTTCACCCCTCCACTTT,CASSPGQGGSPLHF
TRBV27,NA,NA,TRBJ1-2,TGTGCCAGCAGGGGGGGGAACAGGGACCGAAACTATGGCTACACCTTC,CASRGGNRDRNYGYTF
TRBV5-6,NA,NA,TRBJ1-2,TGTGCCAGCAGCTTGGACATGGGGCATGGCTACACCTTC,CASSLDMGHGYTF
TRBV19,NA,NA,TRBJ1-5,TGTGCCAGTAGTATATCCGGGGGGGGGCAGCCCCAGCATTTT,CASSISGGGQPQHF
TRBV12-3/TRBV12-4,NA,NA,TRBJ1-1,TGTGCCAGCAGTGAGGGAGGGCGAGCTTTCTTT,CASSEGGRAFF
TRBV7-8,NA,TRBD2,TRBJ2-5,TGTGCCAGCAGCTTAGATAGCGGGGGTTTGGGAGAGACCCAGTACTTC,CASSLDSGGLGETQYF
TRBV10-3,NA,NA,TRBJ1-6,TGTGCCATCAGTGTTGATCTTCAGGGGACAAATTCACCCCTCCACTTT,CAISVDLQGTNSPLHF
TRBV3-1/TRBV3-2,NA,TRBD1,TRBJ2-3,TGTGCCAGCAGCCAAACAGGGGGCCCAGATACGCAGTATTTT,CASSQTGGPDTQYF
TRBV16,NA,NA,TRBJ2-7,TGTGCCAGCAGCACTGGGGCAGACCCCTACGAGCAGTACTTC,CASSTGADPYEQYF
TRBV6-9,NA,TRBD2,TRBJ2-1,TGTGCCAGCAGTTATACAGCGGGAGGTGGTAATGAGCAGTTCTTC,CASSYTAGGGNEQFF
TRBV6-1,NA,TRBD2,TRBJ2-3,TGTGCCAGCAGTGGGACTTTAAATTGGCGGGAGAGGGCAGATACGCAGTATTTT,CASSGTLNWRERADTQYF
TRBV4-2,NA,TRBD2,TRBJ2-2,TGTGCCAGCAGCCAGGCGGGGGGGGGCACCGGGGAGCTGTTTTTT,CASSQAGGGTGELFF
TRBV18,NA,NA,TRBJ1-5,TGTGCCAGCTCCACCTCATCTATCTATAGCAATCAGCCCCAGCATTTT,CASSTSSIYSNQPQHF
TRBV30,NA,NA,TRBJ1-1,TGTGCCTGGAGTGTACGACAGGAAGCTTTCTTT,CAWSVRQEAFF
TRBV7-2,NA,NA,TRBJ2-1,TGTGCCAGCAGCTTTGATTCGAGGAGCAATGAGCAGTTCTTC,CASSFDSRSNEQFF
TRBV5-8,once,TRBD1,TRBJ1-4,TGTGCCAGTACCCAGGGGGTCGGAACTAATGAAAAACTGTTTTTT,CASTQGVGTNEKLFF
TRBV12-3/TRBV12-4,NA,NA,TRBJ1-2,TGTGCCAGCAGTTTAGGCAGTGGCTACACCTTC,CASSLGSGYTF
TRBV19,NA,TRBD2,TRBJ2-2,TGTGCCAGTAGTTCGGGGAGGAGCGGGATGTTCGCCGGGGAGCTGTTTTTT,CASSSGRSGMFAGELFF
TRBV10-3,NA,TRBD1,TRBJ1-2,TGTGCCATCACCGAGTGGACAGGGGGCGCGAGCTATGGCTACACCTTC,CAITEWTGGASYGYTF
TRBV9,NA,TRBD1,TRBJ2-1,TGTGCCAGCAGCTCTGGACAGGTAGACAATGAGCAGTTCTTC,CASSSGQVDNEQFF
TRBV15,NA,NA,TRBJ2-7,TGTGCCACCAGCAGAGATCGGGGCTCCTACGAGCAGTACTTC,CATSRDRGSYEQYF
TRBV28,NA,TRBD1,TRBJ2-4,TGTGCCAGCAGTTCCGGGACAGGGGTTAGGTACTTC,CASSSGTGVRYF
TRBV23-1,once,NA,TRBJ2-1,TGCGCCAGCAGTCAATTGGTCCCTAGAAGTCGTGAGCAGTTCTTC,CASSQLVPRSREQFF
TRBV6-5,NA,NA,TRBJ1-5,TGTGCCAGCAGTTACCTAAATAGGAGGGATCAGCCCCAGCATTTT,CASSYLNRRDQPQHF
TRBV18,NA,NA,TRBJ1-2,TGTGCCAGCTCACCACCGGTCCCGGGGAATGGCTACACCTTC,CASSPPVPGNGYTF
TRBV11-2,NA,TRBD1,TRBJ1-2,TGTGCCAGCAGCCAGGGGGACAGGGCTGGCTACACCTTC,CASSQGDRAGYTF
TRBV6-5,NA,TRBD2,TRBJ2-5,TGTGCCAGCAGTTACCACAGGACTAGCGGGGAGGAGACCCAGTACTTC,CASSYHRTSGEETQYF
TRBV19,NA,NA,TRBJ1-6,TGTGCCAGTAGTATAGTCCCTAGAAGCCGGGGATCACCCCTCCACTTT,CASSIVPRSRGSPLHF
TRBV28,once,NA,TRBJ2-1,TGTGCCAGCAGCACTATGCTTCCCGGGGTTCAGTTCTTC,CASSTMLPGVQFF
TRBV7-3,NA,NA,TRBJ2-1,TGTGCCAGCAGCTTAGCTGGAGCCTATGAGCAGTTCTTC,CASSLAGAYEQFF